The rows below give T cell receptor beta chains drawn from one sample of a study of T cells in Graves' hyperthyroidism and ophthalmopathy. From the multiplex PCR reads, TCRdb called clonotypes with MiXCR, one entry per CDR3 protein. The sample contains about 640,000 distinct CDR3 sequences, 20% to 25% of which appear only once. The specimen sequenced was blood. The receptors originated from a man aged 25-45 years with Graves' ophthalmopathy. Both conserved end residues are part of each CDR3. The order of the fields is J gene, V gene, D gene, CDR3 protein. The D gene is left open where the match is weak.

TRBJ2-7,TRBV30,TRBD2,CAWSLGGSSYEQYF
TRBJ1-3,TRBV11-2,-,CASSPNPGNTIYF
TRBJ2-2,TRBV27,TRBD2,CASHSGTTLFANTGELFF
TRBJ1-3,TRBV5-6,-,CASSIGNTIYF
TRBJ2-5,TRBV4-3,-,CASSQSWQGETQYF
TRBJ2-1,TRBV7-2,-,CASSLGGRGGRAHNEQFF
TRBJ2-1,TRBV9,TRBD1,CASSVGPGTGANEQFF
TRBJ2-7,TRBV5-1,-,CASVHQNEQYF
TRBJ2-6,TRBV7-8,-,CASRRPNAGANVLTF
TRBJ1-1,TRBV7-2,-,CASSLGGIGGTEAFF
TRBJ1-5,TRBV30,-,CAWSVSQFNQPQHF
TRBJ2-4,TRBV6-1,TRBD2,CASSPGGDIQYF
TRBJ2-4,TRBV29-1,-,CSVEEQGLNIQYF
TRBJ1-1,TRBV30,-,CAWRMAGVGEAFF
TRBJ2-1,TRBV7-3,-,CASGLTGNEQFF
TRBJ1-1,TRBV28,-,CASSLRLVEAFF
TRBJ2-7,TRBV29-1,-,CSVPAGTRPYEQYF
TRBJ2-7,TRBV11-2,-,CASSLSPSSYEQYF
TRBJ2-1,TRBV10-3,TRBD2,CAISEKLAGGYNEQFF
TRBJ1-2,TRBV28,-,CASSFVRGANYGYTF
TRBJ1-1,TRBV6-1,-,CASSSPLEGPTEAFF
TRBJ2-3,TRBV12-3/TRBV12-4,-,CASSFGARGQYF
TRBJ2-5,TRBV11-2,-,CASSPSMETQYF
TRBJ2-3,TRBV7-9,TRBD2,CASSPTSGASTDTQYF
TRBJ2-7,TRBV19,-,CASSIDRTYEQYF
TRBJ2-7,TRBV29-1,-,CSVEGRAEQYF
TRBJ2-1,TRBV18,-,CASSPFGTTYNEQFF
TRBJ2-3,TRBV12-3/TRBV12-4,TRBD2,CASTRGLAGRTDTQYF
TRBJ2-5,TRBV9,-,CASSVGGGTQETQYF
TRBJ2-7,TRBV30,-,CAWSAGAGNDEQYF
TRBJ1-2,TRBV19,-,CASSLTGKGTDGYTF
TRBJ2-7,TRBV6-1,-,CATQGSLTYEQYF
TRBJ1-1,TRBV7-2,-,CASRPAGTEAFF
TRBJ1-1,TRBV6-5,-,CASSYAPPGDTEAFF
TRBJ2-1,TRBV5-1,-,CASSLDSYEQFF
TRBJ2-3,TRBV6-1,TRBD2,CASSPRLAGDPDTQYF
TRBJ2-1,TRBV7-3,-,CASSFEAGFNNEQFF